This T cell receptor beta chain was sequenced during a study of cytomegalovirus exposure and HLA in healthy donors. With regard to this clone: The antigen is unknown.

Findings and caveats of the study: HLA alleles were associated with 16,000 or so TCR beta sequences in a later analysis at 0.05 false discovery rate.

Use of 60 Vbeta and 13 Jbeta primers characterized the PCR. Profiled with immunoSEQ multiplex PCR; TCRdb holds only in-frame clones, not every one. The sample holds about 150,000 clones, roughly 79% seen once. The sequenced sample was PBMCs. This clonotype was obtained from a man aged 40-50 years in good health and CMV-seronegative.

CDR3 protein: CASGLGNTIYF. In nucleotides, the CDR3 is TGTGCCAGCGGCTTAGGAAACACCATATATTTT. The chain is built from TRBV28 and TRBJ1-3; no clear D gene. The germline V and J ends were trimmed by 8 bases and 4 bases, with 6 bases remaining between them. This CDR3 is built from 11 residues. In germline, CDR1 is MDHEN, CDR2 SYDVKM.